The present T cell receptor beta chain was sequenced within a study of blood T cell repertoires in COVID-19. Study details: From the United States, Italy and Spain came samples of acute and convalescent COVID-19. Sources were T cells, B-cell-depleted T cells, or PBMCs; the material itself was cDNA or gDNA.

The V segment lost 4 bases and the J segment 2 bases; nucleotides outside the gene matches: 4. Germline-derived CDR1 and CDR2 are KGHDR and SFDVKD. The CDR3 is made up of 16 amino acids. This clone has more than one count but fewer than ten. In the study's own analysis: The assay estimated nucleated cells by amplifying reference gene primers. Libraries were prepared by immunoSEQ multiplex PCR; TCRdb keeps only in-frame clonotypes and omits some of them. That table supplies the V and J calls and clone size; D and trimming were determined from the DNA. The data hold about 53,000 clones, with around 80% observed a single time.

The sequencing input was peripheral blood. The gene calls are TRBV24-1 and TRBJ1-5; 10 nucleotides align to TRBD1. The receptor was isolated from a human donor with active or convalescent COVID-19. The donor label of this sample is uncertain. As DNA, the CDR3 is TGTGCCACCAGTGACACCGGGACAGGGGGCAATCAGCCCCAGCATTTT. It specifies CATSDTGTGGNQPQHF.